Listed here is a single TCR beta chain. Antigen specificity is unknown. The data stem from a study of TIL therapy for anti-PD-1-resistant metastatic lung cancer. At the level of the study: A handful of tumors were EGFR-mutant and two were ALK-rearranged. Broader study findings: This highly selected cohort may not generalize to typical lung cancer patients.

Sequencing used immunoSEQ v3. The data were produced by immunoSEQ multiplex PCR, yet TCRdb's version contains in-frame clones alone and is incomplete. The sample contains 55,000 or so clones, roughly four fifths of which appear only once. Indicated time point: pre-treatment sample, taken before nivolumab and TIL therapy. Per germline, CDR1 LGHDT and CDR2 YNNKEL (reference sequence). The V gene end was trimmed by 3 bases and the J gene end by 5 bases; junction bases not matched to a gene: 3. This CDR3 has 16 amino acids. The clonotype originates from a person aged 30 to 80 with non-small cell lung cancer. This specimen was blood, taken at baseline. The chain employs TRBV3-1 (or the pseudogene TRBV3-2) and TRBJ2-5, with 16 bases lining up with TRBD2. DNA for the CDR3: TGTGCCAGCAGCCAGGGACTAGCGGGGGGGTTCGAGACCCAGTACTTC. It specifies CASSQGLAGGFETQYF.